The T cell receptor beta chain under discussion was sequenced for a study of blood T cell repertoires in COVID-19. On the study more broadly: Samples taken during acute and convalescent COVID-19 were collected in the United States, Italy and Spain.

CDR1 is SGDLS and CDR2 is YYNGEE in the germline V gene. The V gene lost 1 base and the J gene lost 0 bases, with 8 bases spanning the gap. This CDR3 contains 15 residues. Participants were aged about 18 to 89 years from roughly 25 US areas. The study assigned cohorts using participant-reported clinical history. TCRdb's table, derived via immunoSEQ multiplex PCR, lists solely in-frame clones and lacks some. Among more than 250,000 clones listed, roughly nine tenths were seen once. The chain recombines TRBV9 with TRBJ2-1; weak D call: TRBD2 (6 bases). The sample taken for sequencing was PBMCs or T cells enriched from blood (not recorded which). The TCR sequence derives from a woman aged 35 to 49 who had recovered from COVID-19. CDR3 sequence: CASSVWDSSYNEQFF. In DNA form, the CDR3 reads TGTGCCAGCAGCGTATGGGACTCCTCCTACAATGAGCAGTTCTTC.